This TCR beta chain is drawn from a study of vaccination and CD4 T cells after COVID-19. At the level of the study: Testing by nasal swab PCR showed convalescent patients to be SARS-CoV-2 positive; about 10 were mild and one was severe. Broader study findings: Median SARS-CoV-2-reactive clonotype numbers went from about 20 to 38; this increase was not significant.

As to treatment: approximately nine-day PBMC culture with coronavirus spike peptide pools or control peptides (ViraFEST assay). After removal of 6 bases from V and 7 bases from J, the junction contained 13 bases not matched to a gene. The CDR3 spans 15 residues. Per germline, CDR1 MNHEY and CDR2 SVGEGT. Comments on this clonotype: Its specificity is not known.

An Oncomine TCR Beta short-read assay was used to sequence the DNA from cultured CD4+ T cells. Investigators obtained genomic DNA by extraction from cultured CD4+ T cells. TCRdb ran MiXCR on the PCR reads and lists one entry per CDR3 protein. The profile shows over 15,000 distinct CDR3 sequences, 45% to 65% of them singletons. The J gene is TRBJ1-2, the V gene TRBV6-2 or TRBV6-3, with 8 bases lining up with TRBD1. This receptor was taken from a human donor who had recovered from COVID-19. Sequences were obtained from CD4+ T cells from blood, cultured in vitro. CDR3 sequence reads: CASRPPGGQVVGYTF. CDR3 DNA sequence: TGTGCCAGCAGGCCCCCAGGGGGACAGGTGGTTGGCTACACCTTC.